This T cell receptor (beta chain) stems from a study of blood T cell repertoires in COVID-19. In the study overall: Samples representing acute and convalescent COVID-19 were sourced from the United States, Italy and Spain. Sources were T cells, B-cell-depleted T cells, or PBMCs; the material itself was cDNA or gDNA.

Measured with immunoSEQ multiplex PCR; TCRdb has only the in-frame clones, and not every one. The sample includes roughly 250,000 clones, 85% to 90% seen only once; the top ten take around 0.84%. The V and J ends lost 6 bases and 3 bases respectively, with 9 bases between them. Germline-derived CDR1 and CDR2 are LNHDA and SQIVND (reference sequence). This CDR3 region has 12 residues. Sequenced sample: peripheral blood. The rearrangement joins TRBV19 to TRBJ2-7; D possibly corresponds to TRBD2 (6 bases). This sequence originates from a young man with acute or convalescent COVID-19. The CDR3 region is CASSSGSYEQYF. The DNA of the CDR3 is TGTGCCAGTAGCTCCGGGAGCTACGAGCAGTACTTC.